This T cell receptor (beta chain) appears in the sequencing data of a study of long-term antiretroviral therapy in people with HIV. The assay, immunoSEQ v3.0, was run at survey level. Sequencing used immunoSEQ multiplex PCR; TCRdb keeps in-frame clones, though not all of them. Of fewer than 30,000 clones detected, just over 85% appear once; the ten largest clones hold about 5%. The cryopreserved samples used held about 0.85-11 million PBMC prior to extraction of DNA. The germline CDR1 and CDR2 sequences are SGHRS and YFSETQ. Trimming removed 1 base at V and 0 bases at J, with 13 bases between. The CDR3 loop spans 16 amino acids.

This chain links TRBV5-1 with TRBJ1-1; a possible D gene is TRBD1 (5 bases). The TCR comes from a woman between 25 and 40 years old with HIV. The material was unsorted PBMCs, obtained 0.8 years after starting antiretroviral therapy. DNA of the CDR3: TGCGCCAGCAGCTTGAGGGACCCCCGTATGAACACTGAAGCTTTCTTT. Residues: CASSLRDPRMNTEAFF. Using reference TRBV5-1 and TRBJ1-1 for the parts outside the CDR3, the full variable domain is KAGVTQTPRYLIKTRGQQVTLSCSPISGHRSVSWYQQTPGQGLQFLFEYFSETQRNKGNFPGRFSGRQFSNSRSEMNVSTLELGDSALYLCASSLRDPRMNTEAFFGQGTRLTVV.